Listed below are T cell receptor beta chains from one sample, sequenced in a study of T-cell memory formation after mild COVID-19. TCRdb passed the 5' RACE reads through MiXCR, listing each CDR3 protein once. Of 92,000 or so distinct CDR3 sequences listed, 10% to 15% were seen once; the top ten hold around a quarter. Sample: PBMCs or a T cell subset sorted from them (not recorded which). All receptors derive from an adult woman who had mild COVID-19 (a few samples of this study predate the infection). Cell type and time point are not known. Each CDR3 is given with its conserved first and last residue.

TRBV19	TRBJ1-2	CAIKETGSNYGYTF
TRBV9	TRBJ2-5	CASSVDFGGFETQYF
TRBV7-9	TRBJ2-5	CASSLGLGGPQETQYF
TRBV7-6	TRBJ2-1	CASSPSGLGVNEQFF
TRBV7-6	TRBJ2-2	CASSLGGSGGATGELFF
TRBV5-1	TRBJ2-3	CASSAGQGGTDTQYF
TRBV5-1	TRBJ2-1	CASSLHPGERGGYNEQFF
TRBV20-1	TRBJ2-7	CSARDKYRGSYEQYF
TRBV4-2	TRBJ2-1	CASSQDGTSGGFDNEQFF
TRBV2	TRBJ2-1	CASAPGQRNEQFF
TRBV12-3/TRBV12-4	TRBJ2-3	CASRGSTSTDTQYF
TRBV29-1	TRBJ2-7	CSVRFWGDSADSYEQYF
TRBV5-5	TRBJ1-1	CASSLNVGLNTEAFF
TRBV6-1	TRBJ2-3	CASSEEIAGPDTQYF
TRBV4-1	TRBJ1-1	CASSQGDRNTEAFF
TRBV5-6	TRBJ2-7	CASSSGGRPTYEQYF
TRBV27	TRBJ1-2	CASSRNDRAWYGYTF
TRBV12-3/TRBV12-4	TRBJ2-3	CASSFPAWTSTDTQYF
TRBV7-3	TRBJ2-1	CASSLQGLAGWPSYNEQFF
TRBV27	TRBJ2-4	CASSLDSLNKNIQYF
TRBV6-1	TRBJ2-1	CASSETASGYNEQFF
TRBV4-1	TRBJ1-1	CASSPRPGTGITEAFF
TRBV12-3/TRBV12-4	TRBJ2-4	CASSPPSLAKNIQYF
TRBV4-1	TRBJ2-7	CASSPLPRGTYEQYF
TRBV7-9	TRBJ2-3	CASSPVLTSGEVGTDTQYF
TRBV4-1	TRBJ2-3	CASSPGSPPIADTQYF
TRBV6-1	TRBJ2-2	CASSEVVGNTGELFF
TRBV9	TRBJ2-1	CASSVEDRGLFSYNEQFF
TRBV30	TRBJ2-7	CAWSQQSYEQYF
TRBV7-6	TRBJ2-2	CASSPLAENTGELFF
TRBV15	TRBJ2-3	CATSLTSGYTDTQYF
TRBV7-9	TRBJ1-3	CASSPTREDTIYF
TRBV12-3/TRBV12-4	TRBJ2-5	CASSYRDSKETQYF
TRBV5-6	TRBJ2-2	CASSLSPSNTGELFF
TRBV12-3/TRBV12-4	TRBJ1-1	CASRTGLGDTEAFF
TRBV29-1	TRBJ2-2	CSIREDTGELFF
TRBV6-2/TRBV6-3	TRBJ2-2	CASSYPRGRNRSTGELFF
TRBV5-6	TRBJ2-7	CASSLGPGSSYEQYF
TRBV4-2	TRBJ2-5	CASSQERGNQETQYF
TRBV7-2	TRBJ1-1	CASSVWTGDTEAFF
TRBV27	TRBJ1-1	CASSLGGEGTEAFF
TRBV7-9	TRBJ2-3	CASSILEPEGTQYF
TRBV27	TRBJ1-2	CASSFSSSPVDGYTF
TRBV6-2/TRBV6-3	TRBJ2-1	CASSFEGFWNEQFF
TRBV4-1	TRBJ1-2	CASSPLPQGKSYGYTF
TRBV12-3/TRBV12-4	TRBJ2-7	CASSRGLTGFSYEQYF
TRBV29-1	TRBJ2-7	CSVLDGYERYF
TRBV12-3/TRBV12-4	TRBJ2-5	CASSPTGPQETQYF